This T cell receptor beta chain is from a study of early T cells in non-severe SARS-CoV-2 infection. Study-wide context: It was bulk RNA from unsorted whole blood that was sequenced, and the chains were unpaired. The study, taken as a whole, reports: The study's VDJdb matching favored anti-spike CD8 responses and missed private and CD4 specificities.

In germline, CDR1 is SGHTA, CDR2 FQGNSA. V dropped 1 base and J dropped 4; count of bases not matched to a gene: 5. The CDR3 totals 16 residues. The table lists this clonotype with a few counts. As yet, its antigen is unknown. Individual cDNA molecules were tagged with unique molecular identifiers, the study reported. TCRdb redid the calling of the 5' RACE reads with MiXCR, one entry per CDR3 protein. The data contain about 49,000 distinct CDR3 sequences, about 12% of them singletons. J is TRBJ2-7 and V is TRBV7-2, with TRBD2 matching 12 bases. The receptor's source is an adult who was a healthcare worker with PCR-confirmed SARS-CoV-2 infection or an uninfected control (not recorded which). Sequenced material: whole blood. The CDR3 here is CASSLGLAGDGYEQYF. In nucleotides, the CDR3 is TGTGCCAGCAGCTTAGGACTAGCGGGAGACGGGTACGAGCAGTACTTC.